This T cell receptor (beta chain) derives from a study of blood T cell repertoires in COVID-19. Whole-study context: PBMCs, B-cell-depleted T cells, or T cells provided the cDNA or gDNA that made up the material.

In the authors' workflow: Quantification of nucleated cells was approximated via reference gene primer amplification. Produced via immunoSEQ multiplex PCR; TCRdb's table is partial and in-frame only. That table furnishes V, J and clone size, whereas the DNA furnished D and trimming. The sample has under 300,000 clones; about nine tenths are singletons. CDR3 size: 15 residues. Germline CDR1 LNHDA, CDR2 SQIVND (reference sequence). Trimming at V came to 4 bases and at J to 8 bases, leaving 13 bases not matched to a gene. The source material was peripheral blood. The chain links TRBV19 to TRBJ1-1; 7 bases agree with TRBD1. The origin of this receptor is a woman between 25 and 40 years old with active or convalescent COVID-19. The CDR3 nucleotides are TGTGCCAGTAGTACTCAGACAGGGTACCTAAGCGAAGCTTTCTTT. Protein: CASSTQTGYLSEAFF.